Below, 4 T cell receptor beta chains from the same sample are listed, as sequenced in a study of blood T cell repertoires in COVID-19. Repertoires were generated with immunoSEQ multiplex PCR, while TCRdb's copy carries only in-frame clones and drops some. Of around 80,000 clones detected, about 82% appear once; the ten largest clones hold around a sixth. Material for sequencing was peripheral blood. These receptors originate from an elderly woman with acute or convalescent COVID-19.

This chain joins TRBV6-2 or TRBV6-3 and TRBJ1-5; D remains ambiguous. Germline CDR1 reads MNHEY; CDR2 reads SVGEGT. The length of the CDR3 is 16 residues. Deletions cut 0 bases from V and 6 bases from J, with 15 bases between. CDR3 sequence (DNA): TGTGCCAGCAGTTACTCGAACCTCATGGCGGGTCAGCCCCAGCATTTT. It encodes CASSYSNLMAGQPQHF.

The V call is TRBV21-1, the J call TRBJ1-2; TRBD1 reflects the table's D call only, with no check against the DNA. TRBV21-1 is reported as a pseudogene. CDR3 size: 15 residues. CDR3 bases: TGTGCCAGCAGCGACGGGACAGGGACTTTCTATGGCTACACCTTC. Translated, it gives CASSDGTGTFYGYTF.

This clone has just one count. The V and J genes are TRBV7-2 and TRBJ2-2, with 9 nucleotides matching TRBD1. The V gene end was trimmed by 4 bases and the J gene end by 1 base; junction bases not matched to a gene: 4. The CDR3 sequence is 16 residues long. CDR1 is SGHTA, CDR2 FQGNSA, per germline. The CDR3 DNA reads TGTGCCAGCAGCTACGGGACAGGGTTGAACACCGGGGAGCTGTTTTTT. Its translation is CASSYGTGLNTGELFF.

The chain links TRBV7-3 to TRBJ1-1; 7 bases are a match to TRBD1. This CDR3 has 14 amino acids. Germline V lookup: CDR1 SGHTA, CDR2 FQGTGA. J was trimmed by 0 bases and V by 5 bases; bases with no gene match: 3. The DNA of the CDR3 is TGTGCCAGCAGCCCGGGACAGATGAACACTGAAGCTTTCTTT. Its protein is CASSPGQMNTEAFF.